This T cell receptor beta chain was identified in a study of blood T cell repertoires in COVID-19. Sequencing was performed with immunoSEQ multiplex PCR; in TCRdb, only in-frame clones are kept and a portion is missing. This table has 290,000 or so clones, roughly 80% appearing once. This clone was observed once. Per the germline V gene, CDR1 is LNHDA and CDR2 is SQIVND (reference sequence). The CDR3 extends over 15 amino acids. The V and J ends lost 4 bases and 4 bases respectively, with 16 bases between them. V is TRBV19 and J is TRBJ1-2, with D perhaps TRBD1 (6 bases). The source is a man aged 40-50 years who had been exposed to COVID-19. The sequenced material came from PBMCs or T cells enriched from blood (not recorded which). The DNA of the CDR3 is TGTGCCAGTAGTAGACAGGACAGTAGGGGCTATGGCTACACCTTC. Amino acid sequence: CASSRQDSRGYGYTF.